This T cell receptor (beta chain) is drawn from a study of T-cell reconstitution after alpha-beta-depleted transplantation in children. CDR3 size: 12 residues. Trimming took 6 bases from V and 0 from J, leaving 3 bases between them. Germline V gene data show CDR1 as SEHNR and CDR2 as FQNEAQ (reference sequence). This clonotype has a count of ten or more. Molecular barcoding with unique molecular identifiers was used for the TCRbeta library. TCRdb recomputed calls from the PCR reads with MiXCR, one row per CDR3 protein. The data contain 600,000 to 800,000 distinct CDR3 sequences, around 12% of them seen just once; the ten biggest clones take up 0.65% to 0.9%.

The chain recombines TRBV7-9 with TRBJ1-5; D is uncertain. This sample comprised PBMCs, obtained before TCRalphabeta/CD19-depleted stem cell transplant. This sequence originates from a girl aged 2-15 years with congenital amegakaryocytic thrombocytopenia, due to receive a stem cell transplant. The CDR3 DNA sequence: TGTGCCAGCAGTTATAGCAATCAGCCCCAGCATTTT. It translates to CASSYSNQPQHF.